This entry describes one TCR beta chain. These data are taken from a study of blood T cell repertoires in COVID-19. About the study: The samples span acute and convalescent COVID-19 from the United States, Italy and Spain. T cells, B-cell-depleted T cells, or PBMCs provided the cDNA or gDNA that served as material.

Profiling relied on immunoSEQ multiplex PCR, and the TCRdb table lists in-frame clones only, not all of them. Here the sample spans approximately 24,000 clones, about nine tenths being singletons. The source material was peripheral blood. The clonotype originates from a woman between 70 and 85 years old with active COVID-19.

CDR3 in DNA: TGTGCCAGCAGGCCCCCGGGTGGGGCACGAATGGAGACCCAGTACTTC. Amino acid sequence: CASRPPGGARMETQYF. V gene TRBV7-2 combines with J gene TRBJ2-5, with D possibly TRBD1 on 5 matching bases. V was clipped by 6 bases and J by 5 bases, with 22 bases between them. Germline loops: CDR1 SGHTA, CDR2 FQGNSA. This CDR3 spans 16 amino acids.